This T cell receptor beta chain derives from a study of T cells in Graves' hyperthyroidism and ophthalmopathy. The investigators amplified TCR beta CDR3 regions from RNA transcripts. First-round RT-PCR targeting the TCR CDR3 was performed with the HTBI primer set. Using its own MiXCR run on the multiplex PCR reads, TCRdb lists one record per CDR3 protein. The sample holds around 240,000 distinct CDR3 sequences, approximately 15% seen once. Trimming pared 2 bases from V and 1 base from J, leaving 10 bases between. Germline V gene sequence: CDR1 MNHNS, CDR2 SASEGT. This CDR3 is built from 15 residues. This clonotype was counted a few times.

This chain connects TRBV6-1 to TRBJ2-3; D is unclear. The clonotype comes from a woman in her 40s with Graves' hyperthyroidism that later progressed to Graves' ophthalmopathy. Material: blood. The CDR3, as DNA: TGTGCCAGCAGTGAACGGTTGGCGGGCACAGATACGCAGTATTTT. Translating gives CASSERLAGTDTQYF.